This record covers a single T cell receptor (beta chain). Its cognate antigen is unknown. The V end was cut by 5 bases, the J end by 2 bases, with 15 bases between. The CDR3 is 15 amino acids. CDR1 is SGHRS and CDR2 is YFSETQ in the germline V gene. In the PCR, 60 Vbeta and 13 Jbeta primers were used. Libraries were prepared by immunoSEQ multiplex PCR; TCRdb keeps only in-frame clonotypes and omits some of them. In the table there are about 59,000 clones, about 81% of which are singletons. This entry is derived from a study of cytomegalovirus exposure and HLA in healthy donors. Overall study findings and caveats: What a later analysis showed was that several of the most significant clusters appeared linked to common viral pathogens. It was taken for granted in presence/absence analyses that sequencing depth across donors was roughly uniform.

The TCR was taken from a man aged 25-45 years in good health and CMV-seropositive. The sequenced material came from PBMCs. The chain carries TRBV5-1 and TRBJ2-3; a possible D gene is TRBD1 (5 bases). CDR3 sequence (DNA): TGCGCCAGCAGTCCAGTGCAGGGAACCACAGATACGCAGTATTTT. Its protein is CASSPVQGTTDTQYF.